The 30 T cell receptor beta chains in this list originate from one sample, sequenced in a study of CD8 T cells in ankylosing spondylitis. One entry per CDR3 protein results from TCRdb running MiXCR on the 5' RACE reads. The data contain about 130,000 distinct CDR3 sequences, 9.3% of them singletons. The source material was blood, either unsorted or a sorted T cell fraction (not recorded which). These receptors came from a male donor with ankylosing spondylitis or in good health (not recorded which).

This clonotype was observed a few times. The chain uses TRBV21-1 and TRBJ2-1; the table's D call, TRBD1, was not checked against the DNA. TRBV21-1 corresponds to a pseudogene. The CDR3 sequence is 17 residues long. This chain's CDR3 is CASSPPSVFFRYNEQFF. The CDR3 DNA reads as TGTGCCAGCAGCCCCCCTTCGGTATTTTTCCGGTACAATGAGCAGTTCTTC.

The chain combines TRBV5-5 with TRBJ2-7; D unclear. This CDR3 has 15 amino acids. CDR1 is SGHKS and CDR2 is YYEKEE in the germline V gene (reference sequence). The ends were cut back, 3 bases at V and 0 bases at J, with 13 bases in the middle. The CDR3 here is CASSWVVASSYEQYF. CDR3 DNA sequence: TGTGCCAGCAGCTGGGTAGTGGCTAGCTCCTACGAGCAGTACTTC.

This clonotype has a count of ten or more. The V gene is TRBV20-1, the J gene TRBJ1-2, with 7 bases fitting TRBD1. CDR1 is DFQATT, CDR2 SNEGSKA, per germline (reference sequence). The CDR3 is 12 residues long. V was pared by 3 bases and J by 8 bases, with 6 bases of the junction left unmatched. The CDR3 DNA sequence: TGCAGTGCTAGGACAGGGTATGACGGCTACACCTTC. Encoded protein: CSARTGYDGYTF.

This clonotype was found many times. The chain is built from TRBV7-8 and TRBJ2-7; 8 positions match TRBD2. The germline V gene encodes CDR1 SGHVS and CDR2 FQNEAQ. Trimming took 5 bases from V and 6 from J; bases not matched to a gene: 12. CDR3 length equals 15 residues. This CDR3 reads CASSPFGAGEGEQYF. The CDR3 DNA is TGTGCCAGCAGCCCATTTGGAGCGGGAGAGGGCGAGCAGTACTTC.

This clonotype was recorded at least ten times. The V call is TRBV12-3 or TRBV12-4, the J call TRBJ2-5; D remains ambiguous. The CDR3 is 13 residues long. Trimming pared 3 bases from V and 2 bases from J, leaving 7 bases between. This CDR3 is CASSLFAQETQYF. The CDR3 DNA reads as TGTGCCAGCAGTTTGTTCGCGCAAGAGACCCAGTACTTC.

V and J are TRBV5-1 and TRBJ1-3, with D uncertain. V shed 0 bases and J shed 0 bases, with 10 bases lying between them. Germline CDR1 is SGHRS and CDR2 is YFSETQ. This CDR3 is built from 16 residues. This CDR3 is CASSLADIFSGNTIYF. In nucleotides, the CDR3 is TGCGCCAGCAGCTTGGCCGACATTTTCTCTGGAAACACCATATATTTT.

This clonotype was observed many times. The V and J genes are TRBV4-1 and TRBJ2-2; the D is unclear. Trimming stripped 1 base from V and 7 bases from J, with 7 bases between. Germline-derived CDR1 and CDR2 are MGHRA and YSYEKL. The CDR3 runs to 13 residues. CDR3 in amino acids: CASSQVVLGELFF. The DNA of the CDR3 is TGCGCCAGCAGCCAAGTTGTCCTCGGGGAGCTGTTTTTT.

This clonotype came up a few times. CDR3 in amino acids: CSARDSGQGPSGANVLTF. The CDR3 DNA reads TGCAGTGCTAGAGACTCAGGACAGGGGCCCTCTGGGGCCAACGTCCTGACTTTC. The chain has TRBV20-1 and TRBJ2-6; 9 bases are shared with TRBD1. The junction had 6 bases not matched to a gene; V was cut back by 0 bases and J by 0 bases. Germline CDR1 DFQATT, CDR2 SNEGSKA (reference sequence). CDR3 length: 18 residues.

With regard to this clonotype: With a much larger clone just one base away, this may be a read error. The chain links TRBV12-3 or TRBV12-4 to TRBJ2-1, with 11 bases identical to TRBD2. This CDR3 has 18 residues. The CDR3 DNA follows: TGTACCAGCAGTTTAGTGGGGCTAGCGGGAGGCATCTACAATGAGCAGTTCTTC. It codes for CTSSLVGLAGGIYNEQFF.

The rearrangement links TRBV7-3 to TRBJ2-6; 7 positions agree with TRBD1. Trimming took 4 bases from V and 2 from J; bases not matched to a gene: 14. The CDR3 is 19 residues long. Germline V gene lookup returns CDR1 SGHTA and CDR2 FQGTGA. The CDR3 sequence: CASSSQGQTGEAGANVLTF. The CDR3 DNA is TGTGCCAGCAGCTCCCAAGGACAAACAGGGGAAGCTGGGGCCAACGTCCTGACTTTC.

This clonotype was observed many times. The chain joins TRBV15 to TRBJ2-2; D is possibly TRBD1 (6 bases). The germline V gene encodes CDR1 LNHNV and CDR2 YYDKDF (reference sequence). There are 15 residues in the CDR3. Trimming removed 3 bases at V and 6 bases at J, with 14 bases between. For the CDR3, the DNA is TGTGCCACCAGCAGTCGACAGGACCGGTCCGGGGAGCTGTTTTTT. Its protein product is CATSSRQDRSGELFF.

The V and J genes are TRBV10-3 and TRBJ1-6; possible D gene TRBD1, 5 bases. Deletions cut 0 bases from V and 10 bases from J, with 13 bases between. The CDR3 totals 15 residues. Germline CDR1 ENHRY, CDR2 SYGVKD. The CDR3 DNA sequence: TGTGCCATCAGTGAGTCGACACTAAGGGACTCACCCCTCCACTTT. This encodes CAISESTLRDSPLHF.

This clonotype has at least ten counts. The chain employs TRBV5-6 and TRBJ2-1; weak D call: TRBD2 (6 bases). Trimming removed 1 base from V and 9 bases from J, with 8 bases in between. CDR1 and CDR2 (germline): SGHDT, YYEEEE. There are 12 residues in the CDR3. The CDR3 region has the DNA TGTGCCAGCAGCTTGACTAGCCGTGAGCAGTTCTTC. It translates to CASSLTSREQFF.

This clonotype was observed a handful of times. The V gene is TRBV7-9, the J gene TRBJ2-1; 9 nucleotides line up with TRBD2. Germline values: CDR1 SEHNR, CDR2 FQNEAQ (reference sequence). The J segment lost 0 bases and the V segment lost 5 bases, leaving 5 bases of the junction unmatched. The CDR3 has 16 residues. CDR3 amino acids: CASSGRLAVSYNEQFF. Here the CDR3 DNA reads TGTGCCAGCAGCGGCAGACTAGCGGTCTCCTACAATGAGCAGTTCTTC. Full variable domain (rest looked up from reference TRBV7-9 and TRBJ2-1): DTGVSQNPRHKITKRGQNVTFRCDPISEHNRLYWYRQTLGQGPEFLTYFQNEAQLEKSRLLSDRFSAERPKGSFSTLEIQRTEQGDSAMYLCASSGRLAVSYNEQFFGPGTRLTVL.

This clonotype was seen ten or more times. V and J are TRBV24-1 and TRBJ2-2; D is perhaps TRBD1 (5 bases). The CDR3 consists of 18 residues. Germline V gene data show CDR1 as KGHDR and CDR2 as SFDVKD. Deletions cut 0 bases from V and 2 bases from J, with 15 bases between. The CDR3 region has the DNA TGTGCCACCAGTGATTTGGGAGTAGGCCGGACAAACACCGGGGAGCTGTTTTTT. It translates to CATSDLGVGRTNTGELFF.

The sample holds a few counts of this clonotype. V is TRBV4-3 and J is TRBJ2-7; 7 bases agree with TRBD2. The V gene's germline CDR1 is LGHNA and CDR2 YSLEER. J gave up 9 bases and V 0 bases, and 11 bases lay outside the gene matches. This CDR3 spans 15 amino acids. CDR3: CASSQEASGVTSQYF. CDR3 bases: TGCGCCAGCAGCCAAGAGGCTAGCGGAGTGACTTCGCAGTACTTC.

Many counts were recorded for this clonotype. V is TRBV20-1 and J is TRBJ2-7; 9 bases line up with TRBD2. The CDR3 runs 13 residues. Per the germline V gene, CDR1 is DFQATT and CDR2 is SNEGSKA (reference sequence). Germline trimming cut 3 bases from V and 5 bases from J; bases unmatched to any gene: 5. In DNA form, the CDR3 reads TGCAGTGCTAGCGTTAGCGGGAGCCACGAGCAGTACTTC. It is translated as CSASVSGSHEQYF.

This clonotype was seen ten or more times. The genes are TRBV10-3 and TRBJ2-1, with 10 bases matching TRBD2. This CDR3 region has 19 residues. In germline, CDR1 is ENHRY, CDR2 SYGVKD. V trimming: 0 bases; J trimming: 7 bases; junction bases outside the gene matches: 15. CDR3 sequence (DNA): TGTGCCATCAGTGAGTCGTTGGTTGCTAGGGGACTAGCGATAAATGAGCAGTTCTTC. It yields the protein CAISESLVARGLAINEQFF.

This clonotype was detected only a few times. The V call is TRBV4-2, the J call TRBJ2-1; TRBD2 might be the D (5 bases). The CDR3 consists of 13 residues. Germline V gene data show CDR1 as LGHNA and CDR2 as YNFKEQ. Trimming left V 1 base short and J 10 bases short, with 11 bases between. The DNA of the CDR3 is TGTGCCAGCAGCCAAGTTGGACCGGGGGAGCAGTTCTTC. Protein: CASSQVGPGEQFF.

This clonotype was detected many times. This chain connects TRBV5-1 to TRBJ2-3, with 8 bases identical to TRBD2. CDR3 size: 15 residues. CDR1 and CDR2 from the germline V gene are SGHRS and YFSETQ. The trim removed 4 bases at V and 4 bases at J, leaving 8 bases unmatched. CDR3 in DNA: TGCGCCAGCAGCGACGGAGCGGGAGTGTCAGATACGCAGTATTTT. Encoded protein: CASSDGAGVSDTQYF.

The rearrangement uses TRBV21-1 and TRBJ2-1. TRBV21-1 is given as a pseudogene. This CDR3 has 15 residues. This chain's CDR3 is CASSKGTDGVIQQFF. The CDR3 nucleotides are TGTGCCAGCAGCAAAGGAACAGATGGGGTAATTCAACAGTTCTTC.

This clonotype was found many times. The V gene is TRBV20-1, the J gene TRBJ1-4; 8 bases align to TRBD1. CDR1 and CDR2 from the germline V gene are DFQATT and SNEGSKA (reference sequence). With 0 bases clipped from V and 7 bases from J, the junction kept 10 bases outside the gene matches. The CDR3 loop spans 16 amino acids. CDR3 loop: CSARDESRGRSEKLFF. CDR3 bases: TGCAGTGCTAGAGATGAATCCAGGGGGCGCTCTGAAAAACTGTTTTTT.

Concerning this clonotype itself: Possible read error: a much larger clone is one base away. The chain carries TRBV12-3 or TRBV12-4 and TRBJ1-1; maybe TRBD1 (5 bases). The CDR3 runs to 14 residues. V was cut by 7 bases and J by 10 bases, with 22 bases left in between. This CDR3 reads CASILAGQRVRAFF. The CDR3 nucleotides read TGTGCCAGCATCCTGGCAGGGCAGCGGGTTCGAGCTTTCTTT.

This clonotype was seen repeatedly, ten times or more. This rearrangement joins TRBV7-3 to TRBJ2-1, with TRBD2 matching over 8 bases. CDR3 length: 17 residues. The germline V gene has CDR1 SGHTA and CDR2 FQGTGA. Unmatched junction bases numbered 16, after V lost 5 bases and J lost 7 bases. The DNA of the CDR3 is TGTGCCAGCAGCACACACCCCGGGGCGGGAGGTAAGAATGAGCAGTTCTTC. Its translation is CASSTHPGAGGKNEQFF.

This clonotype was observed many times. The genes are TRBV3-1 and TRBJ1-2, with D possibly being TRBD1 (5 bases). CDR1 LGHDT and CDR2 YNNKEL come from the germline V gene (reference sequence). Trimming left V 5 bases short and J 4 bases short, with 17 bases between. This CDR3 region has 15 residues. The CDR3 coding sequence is TGTGCCAGCAGCATACGGACAACCATATCCTATGGCTACACCTTC. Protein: CASSIRTTISYGYTF.

The CDR3 DNA reads as TGTGCCAGCAGTGGTCGGCGGCATTACGAGCAGTACTTC. Protein product: CASSGRRHYEQYF. The chain couples TRBV6-1 to TRBJ2-7, with D unclear. The CDR3 spans 13 residues. Trimming took off 4 bases at V and 4 bases at J, with 11 bases between the two ends. Per the germline V gene, CDR1 is MNHNS and CDR2 is SASEGT.

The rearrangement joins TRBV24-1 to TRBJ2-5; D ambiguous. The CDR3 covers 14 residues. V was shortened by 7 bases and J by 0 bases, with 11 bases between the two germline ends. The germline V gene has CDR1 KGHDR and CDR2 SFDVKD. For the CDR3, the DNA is TGTGCCACCAGCCCCTACTGGCACCAAGAGACCCAGTACTTC. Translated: CATSPYWHQETQYF.

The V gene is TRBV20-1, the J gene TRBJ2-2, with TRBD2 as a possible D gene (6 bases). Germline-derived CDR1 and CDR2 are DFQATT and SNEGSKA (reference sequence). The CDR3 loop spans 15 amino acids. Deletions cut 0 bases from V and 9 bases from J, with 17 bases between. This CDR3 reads CSARERGVSSRELFF. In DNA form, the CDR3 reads TGCAGTGCTAGAGAACGCGGGGTCAGTAGTAGGGAGCTGTTTTTT.

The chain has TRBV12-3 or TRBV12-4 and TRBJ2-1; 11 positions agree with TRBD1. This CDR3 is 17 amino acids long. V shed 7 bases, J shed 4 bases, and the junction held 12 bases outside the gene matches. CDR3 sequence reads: CASTPGTGGIPYNEQFF. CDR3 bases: TGTGCCAGCACACCGGGGACAGGGGGGATTCCATACAATGAGCAGTTCTTC.

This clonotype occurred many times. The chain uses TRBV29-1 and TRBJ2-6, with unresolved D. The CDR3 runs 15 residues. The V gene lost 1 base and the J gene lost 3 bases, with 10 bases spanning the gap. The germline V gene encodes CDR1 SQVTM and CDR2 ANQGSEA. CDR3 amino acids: CSVEVGPGGANVLTF. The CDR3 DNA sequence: TGCAGCGTTGAAGTGGGTCCGGGTGGGGCCAACGTCCTGACTTTC.